Following are 14 T cell receptor beta chains from one sample sequenced in a study of blood T cell repertoires in COVID-19 (dated by TCRdb to the early 2020s). The library was made by the immunoSEQ multiplex PCR assay. Drawn from immuneACCESS, this table holds only the in-frame rearrangements with V and J called that TCRdb kept. Clones are partly lost; checked studies trace under half to an unresolved V gene and leave the rest unexplained. In all, the sample holds about 260,000 clones, and approximately 88% of those were seen once. The ten most abundant clones make up approximately 1.2% of the sample. The specimen was PBMCs or T cells enriched from blood (not recorded which). These receptors all come from a woman aged 40 to 49 with acute COVID-19.

The chain uses TRBV30 and TRBJ2-5; D might be TRBD1 (6 bases). The germline V and J ends were trimmed by 3 bases and 7 bases, with 18 bases remaining between them. Looked up from germline, CDR1 is GTSNPN and CDR2 is SVGIG (reference sequence). The CDR3 is 14 amino acids. CDR3 in DNA: TGTGCCTGGAGCGCTGTGGGGGCCGTTGGGACCCAGTACTTC. This encodes CAWSAVGAVGTQYF.

This chain connects TRBV9 to TRBJ2-2; D unclear. Germline CDR1 and CDR2: SGDLS and YYNGEE. Trimming left V 0 bases short and J 2 bases short, with 8 bases between. The CDR3 runs to 15 residues. CDR3 bases: TGTGCCAGCAGCGTAGCTTCGACAAACACCGGGGAGCTGTTTTTT. Translated, it gives CASSVASTNTGELFF.

The V gene is TRBV6-9, the J gene TRBJ2-7; D might be TRBD2 (6 bases). With 0 bases removed from V and 3 bases from J, the gap between germline ends came to 12 bases. Germline V gives CDR1 MNHGY, CDR2 SVAAGI. The CDR3 contains 15 residues. The CDR3 reads CASSYSLRRDYEQYV. In nucleotides, the CDR3 is TGTGCCAGCAGTTATTCGCTCCGGCGGGACTACGAGCAGTACGTC.

V is TRBV28 and J is TRBJ1-5; no definite D call. CDR3 length: 14 amino acids. CDR1 is MDHEN and CDR2 is SYDVKM in the germline V gene. Trimming stripped 2 bases from V and 2 bases from J, with 7 bases between. Here the CDR3 reads CASSLTGGNQPQHF. The CDR3 region has the DNA TGTGCCAGCAGTTTAACCGGGGGCAATCAGCCCCAGCATTTT.

Details on this clone: Other DNA sequences in the sample encode the same CDR3. This rearrangement joins TRBV18 to TRBJ2-5; TRBD1 agrees at 12 bases. Germline V gives CDR1 KGHSH, CDR2 LQKENI. CDR3 length: 15 residues. V was pared by 3 bases and J by 5 bases, with 4 bases of the junction left unmatched. Written as DNA, the CDR3 is TGTGCCAGCTCACCCGGGACAGGGGGCAGGGAGACCCAGTACTTC. Translating gives CASSPGTGGRETQYF.

This chain joins TRBV12-3 or TRBV12-4 and TRBJ1-1; perhaps TRBD1 as D (5 bases). This CDR3 has 13 residues. Trimming removed 6 bases at V and 4 bases at J, with 12 bases between. CDR3 in amino acids: CASRSRRVTEAFF. CDR3 sequence (DNA): TGTGCCAGCAGGTCCCGCAGGGTCACTGAAGCTTTCTTT.

The genes are TRBV28 and TRBJ1-4; D unresolved. The CDR3 totals 14 residues. V was shortened by 2 bases and J by 5 bases, with 9 bases between the two germline ends. Germline V gene sequence: CDR1 MDHEN, CDR2 SYDVKM. This chain's CDR3 is CASSLHQLNEKLFF. DNA for the CDR3: TGTGCCAGCAGTTTACACCAACTCAATGAAAAACTGTTTTTT.

This chain connects TRBV19 to TRBJ2-7, with 10 positions matching TRBD1. Per the germline V gene, CDR1 is LNHDA and CDR2 is SQIVND (reference sequence). This CDR3 contains 14 residues. V was pared by 4 bases and J by 5 bases, with 5 bases of the junction left unmatched. This CDR3 reads CASSRQGAVNEQYF. The CDR3 nucleotides are TGTGCCAGTAGTAGACAGGGGGCGGTAAACGAGCAGTACTTC.

The J gene is TRBJ1-3, the V gene TRBV12-5; tentative D call: TRBD1 (6 bases). V lost 2 bases to trimming and J lost 0 bases, with 26 bases between them. CDR1 is LGHNT, CDR2 FRNRAP, per germline. This CDR3 comprises 21 residues. CDR3 DNA: TGTGCTAGTGGTTTGATCCCAACAGGGAGGGGTGTATTGGACTCTGGAAACACCATATATTTT. Translated, it gives CASGLIPTGRGVLDSGNTIYF.

The rearrangement links TRBV28 to TRBJ1-1; 9 bases align to TRBD1. The germline V gene encodes CDR1 MDHEN and CDR2 SYDVKM. This CDR3 contains 15 residues. The junction had 8 bases not matched to a gene; V was cut back by 5 bases and J by 4 bases. CDR3 in DNA: TGTGCCAGCAGTACCTTTCGACAGGGGGGCACTGAAGCTTTCTTT. Its protein is CASSTFRQGGTEAFF.

The genes are TRBV7-9 and TRBJ2-1; D is perhaps TRBD2 (5 bases). This CDR3 spans 14 amino acids. Germline V gene data show CDR1 as SEHNR and CDR2 as FQNEAQ (reference sequence). V was pared by 2 bases and J by 8 bases, with 13 bases between. The CDR3 bases are TGTGCCAGCAGCTTAAGCGGTACGCACGATGAGCAGTTCTTC. It yields the protein CASSLSGTHDEQFF.

This chain links TRBV30 with TRBJ2-1; D may be TRBD2 (5 bases). CDR1 and CDR2 (germline): GTSNPN, SVGIG (reference sequence). V was trimmed by 2 bases and J by 1 base, leaving 12 bases between them. The CDR3 is made up of 15 amino acids. CDR3 sequence (DNA): TGTGCCTGGAGTCGTATGGGAGAATCCTACAATGAGCAGTTCTTC. It is translated as CAWSRMGESYNEQFF. The variable domain in full, with the rest retrieved from reference TRBV30 and TRBJ2-1, is SQTIHQWPATLVQPVGSPLSLECTVEGTSNPNLYWYRQAAGRGLQLLFYSVGIGQISSEVPQNLSASRPQDRQFILSSKKLLLSDSGFYLCAWSRMGESYNEQFFGPGTRLTVL.

The chain joins TRBV28 to TRBJ2-7; D not resolved. Trimming took 5 bases from V and 0 from J, leaving 8 bases between them. The CDR3 has 13 residues. Germline values: CDR1 MDHEN, CDR2 SYDVKM. The CDR3 region has the DNA TGTGCCAGCAGTCCCCCCGGCTCCTACGAGCAGTACGTC. The encoded protein is CASSPPGSYEQYV.

This sequence joins TRBV3-1 (or the pseudogene TRBV3-2) and TRBJ2-4; D ambiguous. V lost 3 bases and J 3 bases, leaving 6 bases between the germline ends. Per the germline V gene, CDR1 is LGHDT and CDR2 is YNNKEL (reference sequence). The CDR3 runs to 13 residues. The CDR3 DNA sequence: TGTGCCAGCAGCCACACTGGCAAAAACATTCAGTACTTC. Translated, it gives CASSHTGKNIQYF.